This TCR beta chain derives from a study of blood T cell repertoires in COVID-19. Study background: PBMCs, B-cell-depleted T cells, or T cells provided the cDNA or gDNA that made up the material.

As originally analysed: Estimation of nucleated cell counts relied on the amplification of reference gene primers. The repertoire was sequenced with immunoSEQ multiplex PCR; TCRdb's copy has only in-frame clones and lacks some. That table is the source of V, J and clone size, and D and trimming were worked out from the DNA. The table has 220,000 or so clones, over 60% seen once. The germline V gene has CDR1 SGHRS and CDR2 YFSETQ. V lost 0 bases to trimming and J lost 1 base; unmatched junction nucleotides: 7. This CDR3 spans 16 amino acids. The clonotype comes from an older woman with acute or convalescent COVID-19. The sequencing sample was made of peripheral blood. The chain recombines TRBV5-1 with TRBJ2-7; 7 bases are a match to TRBD1. The CDR3 DNA is TGCGCCAGCAGCTTGGGAGCTGGGACAGTGTCCTACGAGCAGTACTTC. It codes for CASSLGAGTVSYEQYF.